These T cell receptor beta chains were read from a single sample in a study of shared clonotypes between healthy human individuals. Sequencing was performed with immunoSEQ multiplex PCR; in TCRdb, only in-frame clones are kept and a portion is missing. The sample consists of roughly 480,000 clones, 70% to 80% of them appearing once. The sample was PBMCs. The receptor source for this set is a woman aged 40-49 years in good health. Some clones in this sample may be carry-over from other donors' samples. Both conserved end residues are part of each CDR3. A D gene is named only where the DNA matches it firmly. Size tells how often a clone was seen (once, few, many) or the class of an expanded clone, and some rows leave it out.

V	J	size	D	length	CDR3	DNA
TRBV4-1	TRBJ2-1	NA	NA	13	CASSQDAAGEQFF	TGCGCCAGCAGCCAAGATGCCGCCGGTGAGCAGTTCTTC
TRBV2	TRBJ1-6	NA	NA	14	CASSERLRNSPLHF	TGTGCCAGCAGTGAAAGATTACGAAATTCACCCCTCCACTTT
TRBV7-6	TRBJ2-1	once	TRBD2	15	CASSGRLAGVNEQFF	TGTGCCAGCAGCGGCAGACTAGCGGGAGTCAATGAGCAGTTCTTC
TRBV5-6	TRBJ1-1	NA	TRBD1	16	CASSLADRVGDTEAFF	TGTGCCAGCAGCTTAGCGGACAGGGTAGGTGACACTGAAGCTTTCTTT
TRBV7-3	TRBJ2-7	NA	TRBD2	13	CASSWREGYEQYF	TGTGCCAGCAGCTGGCGGGAGGGGTACGAGCAGTACTTC
TRBV7-7	TRBJ2-5	NA	TRBD1	14	CASSQGQGTETQYF	TGTGCTAGCAGCCAGGGACAGGGTACAGAGACCCAGTACTTC
TRBV7-3	TRBJ2-2	NA	NA	14	CASSLMARSGELFF	TGTGCCAGCAGCTTAATGGCTAGGTCCGGGGAGCTGTTTTTT
TRBV11-2	TRBJ2-7	few	TRBD1	15	CASSPRGGQGDEQYF	TGTGCCAGCAGCCCTCGCGGGGGACAGGGGGACGAGCAGTACTTC
TRBV5-1	TRBJ2-5	NA	NA	15	CASSSGHPGVETQYF	TGCGCCAGCAGCTCCGGACATCCCGGAGTAGAGACCCAGTACTTC
TRBV9	TRBJ2-3	NA	NA	15	CASSVKGGSTDTQYF	TGTGCCAGCAGCGTTAAGGGTGGGAGCACAGATACGCAGTATTTT
TRBV10-1	TRBJ2-7	NA	NA	15	CASSEIQGVTYEQYF	TGCGCCAGCAGTGAGATCCAAGGGGTTACCTACGAGCAGTACTTC
TRBV10-2	TRBJ1-1	NA	NA	13	CASSLGEWTEAFF	TGCGCCAGCAGCCTAGGGGAATGGACTGAAGCTTTCTTT
TRBV27	TRBJ2-2	NA	TRBD1	15	CASSLGQGRSGELFF	TGTGCCAGCAGTTTAGGACAGGGAAGGTCCGGGGAGCTGTTTTTT
TRBV19	TRBJ2-7	NA	NA	12	CASSIGGGEQYF	TGTGCCAGTAGTATTGGGGGTGGCGAGCAGTACTTC
TRBV9	TRBJ2-1	NA	NA	14	CASSVGSSYNEQFF	TGTGCCAGCAGCGTAGGGAGCTCCTACAATGAGCAGTTCTTC
TRBV18	TRBJ2-7	few	TRBD1	13	CASSPPTGAEQYF	TGTGCCAGCTCACCGCCTACAGGGGCCGAGCAGTACTTC
TRBV7-8	TRBJ2-3	many	NA	13	CAGGPRGTDTQYF	TGTGCCGGTGGGCCCAGGGGTACGGATACGCAGTATTTT
TRBV18	TRBJ2-1	NA	TRBD1	16	CASSPSRQGGYNEQFF	TGTGCCAGCTCACCTAGCCGACAGGGCGGCTACAATGAGCAGTTCTTC
TRBV7-9	TRBJ2-3	NA	TRBD2	15	CASWGSGGHTDTQYF	TGTGCTAGCTGGGGTAGCGGGGGACACACAGATACGCAGTATTTT
TRBV30	TRBJ2-7	NA	NA	15	CAWRHASGRGDEQYF	TGTGCCTGGAGGCACGCCAGCGGCAGGGGGGACGAGCAGTACTTC
TRBV25-1	TRBJ2-2	once	TRBD2	17	CASSPVTSGANTGELFF	TGTGCCAGCAGCCCTGTGACTAGCGGTGCGAACACCGGGGAGCTGTTTTTT
TRBV27	TRBJ2-3	many	NA	12	CASSPSTDTQYF	TGTGCCAGCAGTCCTTCGACAGATACGCAGTATTTT
TRBV28	TRBJ1-2	NA	TRBD1	15	CASNSLGTASYGYTF	TGTGCCAGCAATTCGCTGGGGACAGCGAGCTATGGCTACACCTTC
TRBV5-3	TRBJ2-7	NA	TRBD1	16	CARSFLLRQGTGEQYF	TGTGCCAGAAGCTTCCTTCTGAGACAGGGGACGGGCGAGCAGTACTTC
TRBV2	TRBJ1-2	NA	TRBD1	14	CASSEVRGPGRDTF	TGTGCCAGCAGTGAGGTGAGGGGGCCCGGTCGGGACACCTTC
TRBV7-2	TRBJ2-1	many	TRBD1	13	CASQGQGTNEQFF	TGTGCCAGCCAGGGACAGGGTACGAATGAGCAGTTCTTC
TRBV6-1	TRBJ2-7	many	TRBD2	15	CASSGESGGSYEQYF	TGTGCCAGCAGTGGTGAGAGCGGGGGGTCCTACGAGCAGTACTTC
TRBV5-1	TRBJ2-1	NA	NA	16	CASNKLSGNSYNEQFF	TGCGCCAGCAATAAACTAAGTGGTAACTCCTACAATGAGCAGTTCTTC
TRBV5-1	TRBJ2-5	NA	TRBD2	16	CASSPTGLAGGETQYF	TGCGCCAGCAGCCCAACGGGACTAGCGGGAGGAGAGACCCAGTACTTC
TRBV2	TRBJ1-4	NA	TRBD1	13	CASSRTGKVKLFF	TGTGCCAGCAGCAGGACAGGGAAAGTGAAACTGTTTTTT
TRBV28	TRBJ1-2	NA	NA	14	CASRPGGGIHGYTF	TGTGCCAGCAGGCCTGGGGGGGGTATACATGGCTACACCTTC
TRBV25-1	TRBJ2-1	NA	TRBD1	16	CASSDTGTGQYNEQFF	TGTGCCAGCAGTGATACCGGGACAGGGCAATACAATGAGCAGTTCTTC
TRBV27	TRBJ2-1	once	TRBD2	15	CASSNGRAGYNEQFF	TGTGCCAGCAGTAACGGGAGGGCCGGTTACAATGAGCAGTTCTTC
TRBV5-4	TRBJ2-1	once	TRBD2	16	CASQPSGDRSYNEQFF	TGTGCCTCTCAACCTAGCGGAGACCGCTCCTACAATGAGCAGTTCTTC